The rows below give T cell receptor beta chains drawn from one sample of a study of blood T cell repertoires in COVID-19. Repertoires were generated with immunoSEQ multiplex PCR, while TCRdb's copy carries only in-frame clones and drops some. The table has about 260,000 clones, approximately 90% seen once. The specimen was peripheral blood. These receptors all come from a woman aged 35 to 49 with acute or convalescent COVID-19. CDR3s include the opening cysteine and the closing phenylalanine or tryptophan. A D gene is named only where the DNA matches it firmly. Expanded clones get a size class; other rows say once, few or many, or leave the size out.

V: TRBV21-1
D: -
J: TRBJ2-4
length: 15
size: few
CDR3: CASAQRGGVKNIQYF
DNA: TGTGCCAGCGCTCAGCGGGGGGGGGTCAAAAACATTCAGTACTTC

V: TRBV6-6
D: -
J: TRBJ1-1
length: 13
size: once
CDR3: CASRRTINTEAFF
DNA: TGTGCCAGCAGAAGGACAATAAACACTGAAGCTTTCTTT

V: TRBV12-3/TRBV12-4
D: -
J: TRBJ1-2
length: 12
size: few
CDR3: CASSSRRGAYTF
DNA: TGTGCCAGCAGTTCTCGCAGGGGTGCCTACACCTTC

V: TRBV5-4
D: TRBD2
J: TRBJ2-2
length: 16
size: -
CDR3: CASSLALAGGPGELFF
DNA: TGTGCCAGCAGCTTGGCACTAGCGGGGGGGCCCGGGGAGCTGTTTTTT

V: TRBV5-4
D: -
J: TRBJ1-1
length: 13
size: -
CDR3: CAITDTMNTEAFF
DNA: TGTGCCATCACGGACACCATGAACACTGAAGCTTTCTTT

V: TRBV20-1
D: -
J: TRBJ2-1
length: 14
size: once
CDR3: CSASGGSSHNEQFF
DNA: TGCAGTGCTAGTGGCGGCAGTAGCCACAATGAGCAGTTCTTC

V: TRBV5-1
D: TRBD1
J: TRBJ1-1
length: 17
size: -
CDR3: CASSLGGTGVSRTEAFF
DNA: TGCGCCAGCAGCTTGGGCGGGACAGGGGTTTCCCGCACTGAAGCTTTCTTT

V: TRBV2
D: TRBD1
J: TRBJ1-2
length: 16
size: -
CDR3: CASSRQGAMIRYGYTF
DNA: TGTGCCAGCAGTCGACAGGGGGCGATGATACGCTATGGCTACACCTTC

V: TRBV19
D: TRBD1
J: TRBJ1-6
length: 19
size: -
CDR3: CASSISLLGQSSYNSPLHF
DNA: TGTGCCAGTAGTATTAGTTTATTGGGACAGAGCTCCTATAATTCACCCCTCCACTTT

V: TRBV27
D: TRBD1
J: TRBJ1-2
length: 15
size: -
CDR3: CASRSRDSINYGYTF
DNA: TGTGCCAGCAGGTCCCGGGACAGCATAAACTATGGCTACACCTTC

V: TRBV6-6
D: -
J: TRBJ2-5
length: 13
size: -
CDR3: CASTARVVETQYF
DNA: TGTGCCAGCACCGCTCGGGTAGTGGAGACCCAGTACTTC

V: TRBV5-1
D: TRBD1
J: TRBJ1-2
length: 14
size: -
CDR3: CASSLPQQGLGYTF
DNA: TGCGCCAGCAGCCTACCTCAACAGGGGCTTGGCTACACCTTC

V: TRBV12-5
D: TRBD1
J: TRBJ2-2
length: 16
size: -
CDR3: CASGPRDRGYTGELFF
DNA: TGTGCTAGTGGCCCCCGGGACAGGGGGTACACCGGGGAGCTGTTTTTT

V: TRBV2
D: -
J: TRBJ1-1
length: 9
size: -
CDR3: CALGSEAFF
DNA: TGTGCCCTAGGCTCTGAAGCTTTCTTT

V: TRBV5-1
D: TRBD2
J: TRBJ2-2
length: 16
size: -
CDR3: CASSLALAGDTGELFF
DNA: TGCGCCAGCAGCTTGGCCCTAGCGGGGGACACCGGGGAGCTGTTTTTT

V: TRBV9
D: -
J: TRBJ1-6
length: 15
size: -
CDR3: CASSVVSSYNSPLHF
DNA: TGTGCCAGCAGCGTAGTTAGCTCCTATAATTCACCCCTCCACTTT

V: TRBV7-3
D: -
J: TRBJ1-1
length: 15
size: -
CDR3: CASSLMGHLNTEAFF
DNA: TGTGCCAGCAGCTTAATGGGACACTTGAACACTGAAGCTTTCTTT

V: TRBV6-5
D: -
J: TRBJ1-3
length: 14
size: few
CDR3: CASSRDISGNTIYF
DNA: TGTGCCAGCAGTAGGGACATCTCTGGAAACACCATATATTTT

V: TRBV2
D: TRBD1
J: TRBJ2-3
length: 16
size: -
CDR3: CASSRLGTGITDTQYF
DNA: TGTGCCAGCAGCCGACTAGGGACAGGGATCACAGATACGCAGTATTTT

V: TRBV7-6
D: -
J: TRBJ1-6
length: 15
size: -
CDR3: CASSPQGGGNSPLHF
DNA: TGTGCCAGCAGCCCCCAGGGAGGTGGGAATTCACCCCTCCACTTT

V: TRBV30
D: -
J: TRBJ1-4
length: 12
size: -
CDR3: CAWSVRGEKLFF
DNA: TGTGCCTGGAGTGTAAGGGGGGAAAAACTGTTTTTT

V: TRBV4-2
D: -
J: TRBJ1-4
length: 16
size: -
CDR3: CASSQEQGATNEKLFF
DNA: TGTGCCAGCAGCCAAGAACAGGGAGCCACTAATGAAAAACTGTTTTTT

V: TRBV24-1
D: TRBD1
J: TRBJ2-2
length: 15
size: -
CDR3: CATSGGQVEMGELFF
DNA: TGTGCCACCAGTGGGGGACAGGTGGAAATGGGGGAGCTGTTTTTT

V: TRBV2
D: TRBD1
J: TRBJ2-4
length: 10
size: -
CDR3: CASSRDSPNF
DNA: TGTGCCAGCAGTCGGGACAGCCCTAACTTC

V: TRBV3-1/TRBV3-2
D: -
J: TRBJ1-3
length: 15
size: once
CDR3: CASSQAGTPGNTIYF
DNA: TGTGCCAGCAGCCAGGCCGGGACACCCGGAAACACCATATATTTT

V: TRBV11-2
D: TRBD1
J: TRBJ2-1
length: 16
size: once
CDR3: CASSLVSGQAGLGRFF
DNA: TGTGCCAGCAGCTTAGTCTCGGGACAGGCGGGCCTGGGGCGGTTCTTC

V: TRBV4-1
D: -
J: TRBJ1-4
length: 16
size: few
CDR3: CASSLRHLETNEKLFF
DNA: TGCGCCAGCAGCCTCAGACACCTTGAGACTAATGAAAAACTGTTTTTT

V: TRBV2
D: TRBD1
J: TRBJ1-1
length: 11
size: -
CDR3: CARRDRVEAFF
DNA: TGTGCCAGGAGGGACAGGGTTGAAGCTTTCTTT

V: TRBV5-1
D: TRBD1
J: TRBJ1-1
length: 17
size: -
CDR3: CASSLTDRAWGNTEAFF
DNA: TGCGCCAGCAGCTTGACCGACAGGGCGTGGGGGAACACTGAAGCTTTCTTT

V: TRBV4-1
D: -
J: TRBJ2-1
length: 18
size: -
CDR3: CASSQALATGSSYNEQFF
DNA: TGCGCCAGCAGCCAAGCCCTTGCGACGGGGAGCTCCTACAATGAGCAGTTCTTC

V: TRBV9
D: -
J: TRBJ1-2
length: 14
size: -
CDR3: CASSVWGANYGYTF
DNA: TGTGCCAGCAGCGTATGGGGGGCTAACTATGGCTACACCTTC

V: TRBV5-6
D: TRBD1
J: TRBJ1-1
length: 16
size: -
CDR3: CASSLTFRGTGYEAFF
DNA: TGTGCCAGCAGCTTGACTTTTCGGGGGACAGGGTATGAAGCTTTCTTT

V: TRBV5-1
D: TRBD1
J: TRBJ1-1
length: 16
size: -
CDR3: CASSHPKGGGYTEAFF
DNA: TGCGCCAGCAGCCACCCGAAAGGGGGCGGTTACACTGAAGCTTTCTTT

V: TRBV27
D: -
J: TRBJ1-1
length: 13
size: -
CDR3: CASRRAGLTEAFF
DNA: TGTGCCAGCAGGCGTGCGGGGTTAACTGAAGCTTTCTTT

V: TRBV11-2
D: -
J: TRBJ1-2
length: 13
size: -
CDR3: CASSLVAGYGYTF
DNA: TGTGCCAGCAGCTTAGTGGCAGGGTATGGCTACACCTTC

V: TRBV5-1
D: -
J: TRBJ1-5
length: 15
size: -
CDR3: CASSLTGYGNQPQHF
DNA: TGCGCCAGCAGCTTGACAGGGTATGGCAATCAGCCCCAGCATTTT

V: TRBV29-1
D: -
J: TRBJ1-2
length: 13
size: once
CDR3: CSVPTSRNYGYTF
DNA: TGCAGCGTTCCTACGTCACGCAACTATGGCTACACCTTC

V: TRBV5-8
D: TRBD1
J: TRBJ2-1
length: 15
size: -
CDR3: CASSLALGQYNEQFF
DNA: TGTGCCAGCAGCTTGGCTCTGGGACAGTACAATGAGCAGTTCTTC

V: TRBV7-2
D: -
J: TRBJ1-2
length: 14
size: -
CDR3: CASSLATGPYGYTF
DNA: TGTGCCAGCAGCTTAGCAACAGGTCCCTATGGCTACACCTTC

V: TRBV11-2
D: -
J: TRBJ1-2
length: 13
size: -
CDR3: CASSSPRTGGYTF
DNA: TGTGCCAGCAGCTCTCCCAGGACTGGGGGCTACACCTTC

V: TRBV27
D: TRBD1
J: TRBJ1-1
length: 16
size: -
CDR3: CASSLSGQIMNTEAFF
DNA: TGTGCCAGCAGTTTATCGGGACAGATCATGAACACTGAAGCTTTCTTT

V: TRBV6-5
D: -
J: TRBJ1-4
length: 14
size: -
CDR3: CASTRTAINEKLFF
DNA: TGTGCCAGCACCCGGACAGCTATTAATGAAAAACTGTTTTTT

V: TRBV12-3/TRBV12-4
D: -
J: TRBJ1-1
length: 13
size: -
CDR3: CASSSHRDTEAFF
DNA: TGTGCCAGCAGCTCCCACAGGGACACTGAAGCTTTCTTT

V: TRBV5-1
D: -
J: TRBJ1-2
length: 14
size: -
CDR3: CASSFNTGFDGYTF
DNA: TGCGCCAGCAGCTTCAACACAGGGTTTGATGGCTACACCTTC

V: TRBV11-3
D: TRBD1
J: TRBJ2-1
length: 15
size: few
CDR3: CASSPRQGHYNEQFF
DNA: TGTGCCAGCAGCCCACGACAGGGGCACTACAATGAGCAGTTCTTC

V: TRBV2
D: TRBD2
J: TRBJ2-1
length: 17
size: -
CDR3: CASRTGTSGGSYNEQFF
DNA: TGTGCCAGCAGGACGGGGACTAGCGGGGGCTCCTACAATGAGCAGTTCTTC

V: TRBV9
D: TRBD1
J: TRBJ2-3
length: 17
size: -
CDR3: CASSGTRRDRTGDTQYF
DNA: TGTGCCAGCAGCGGTACTCGCCGGGACAGAACGGGGGATACGCAGTATTTT

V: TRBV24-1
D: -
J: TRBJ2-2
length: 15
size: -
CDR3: CATSDFDSRTGELFF
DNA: TGTGCCACCAGTGATTTTGACAGTCGCACAGGGGAGCTGTTTTTT

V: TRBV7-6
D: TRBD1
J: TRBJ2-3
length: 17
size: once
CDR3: CASSLGDRDTYTDTQYF
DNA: TGTGCCAGCAGCTTAGGGGACAGGGATACCTACACAGATACGCAGTATTTT

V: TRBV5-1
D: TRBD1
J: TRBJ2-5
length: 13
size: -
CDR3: CASSSTGEETQYF
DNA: TGCGCCAGCAGTTCAACAGGGGAAGAGACCCAGTACTTC

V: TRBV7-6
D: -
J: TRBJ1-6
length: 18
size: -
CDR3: CASSKGSVQSSYNSPLHF
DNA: TGTGCCAGCAGCAAGGGGTCCGTACAGAGCTCCTATAATTCACCCCTCCACTTT

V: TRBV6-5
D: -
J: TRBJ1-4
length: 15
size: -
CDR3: CASSYATDDNEKLFF
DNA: TGTGCCAGCAGTTACGCGACAGATGATAATGAAAAACTGTTTTTT

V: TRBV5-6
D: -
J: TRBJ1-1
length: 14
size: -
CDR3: CASSLLLGTTEAFF
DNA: TGTGCCAGCAGCTTGCTACTGGGCACCACTGAAGCTTTCTTT